This T cell receptor beta chain is from a study of shared clonotypes between healthy human individuals. CD45RO-negative, CCR7-selected cells formed the naive CD8 fraction, which excluded terminally differentiated effector memory CD45RA+ cells. Data came from immunoSEQ multiplex PCR; TCRdb stores just in-frame clones and leaves some out. This sample has about 680,000 clones, with 92% found just once. The CDR3 has 19 amino acids. Unmatched junction bases numbered 16, after V lost 5 bases and J lost 2 bases. CDR1 is SGHVS, CDR2 FNYEAQ, per germline. The gene calls are TRBV7-6 and TRBJ2-7; 12 bases agree with TRBD2. Sequencing input: naive CD8+ T cells sorted from blood. This sequence was found in a man aged 25-45 years in good health. The chain's CDR3 is CASSTDGTSGSPSPYEQYF. The CDR3 DNA reads TGTGCCAGCAGCACCGACGGGACTAGCGGGTCACCCTCCCCCTACGAGCAGTACTTC. The full variable domain, completed using reference TRBV7-6 and TRBJ2-7, is GAGVSQSPRYKVTKRGQDVALRCDPISGHVSLYWYRQALGQGPEFLTYFNYEAQQDKSGLPNDRFSAERPEGSISTLTIQRTEQRDSAMYRCASSTDGTSGSPSPYEQYFGPGTRLTVT.